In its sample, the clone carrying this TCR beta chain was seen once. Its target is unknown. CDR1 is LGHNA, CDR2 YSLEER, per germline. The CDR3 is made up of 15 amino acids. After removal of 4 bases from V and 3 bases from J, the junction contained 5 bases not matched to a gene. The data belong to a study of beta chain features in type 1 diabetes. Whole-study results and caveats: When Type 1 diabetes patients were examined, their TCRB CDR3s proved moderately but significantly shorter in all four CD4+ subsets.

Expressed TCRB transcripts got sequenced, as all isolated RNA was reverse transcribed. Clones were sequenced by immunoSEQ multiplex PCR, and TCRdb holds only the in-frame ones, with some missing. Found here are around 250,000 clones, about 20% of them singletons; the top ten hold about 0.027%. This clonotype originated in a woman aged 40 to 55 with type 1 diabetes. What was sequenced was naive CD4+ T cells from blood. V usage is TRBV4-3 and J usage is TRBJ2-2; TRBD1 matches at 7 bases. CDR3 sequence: CASSLQGMHTGELFF. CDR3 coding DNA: TGCGCCAGCAGCCTACAGGGGATGCACACCGGGGAGCTGTTTTTT.